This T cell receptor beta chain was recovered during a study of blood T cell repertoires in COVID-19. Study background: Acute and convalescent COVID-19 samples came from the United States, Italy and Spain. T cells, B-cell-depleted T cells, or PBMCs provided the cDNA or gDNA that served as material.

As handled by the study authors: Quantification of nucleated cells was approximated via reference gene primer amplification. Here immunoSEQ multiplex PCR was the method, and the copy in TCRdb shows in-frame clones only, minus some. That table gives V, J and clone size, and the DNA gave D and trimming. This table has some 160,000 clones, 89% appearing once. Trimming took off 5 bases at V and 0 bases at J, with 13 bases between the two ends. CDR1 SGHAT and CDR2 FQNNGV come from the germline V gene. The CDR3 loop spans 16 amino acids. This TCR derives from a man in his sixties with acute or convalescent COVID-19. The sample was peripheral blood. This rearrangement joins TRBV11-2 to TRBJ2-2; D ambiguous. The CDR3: CASSPRREPNTGELFF. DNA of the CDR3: TGTGCCAGCAGCCCTCGGAGAGAACCGAACACCGGGGAGCTGTTTTTT.